A selection of T cell receptor beta chains follows, all from one sample in a study of cytomegalovirus exposure and HLA in healthy donors. Method: immunoSEQ multiplex PCR; TCRdb's copy keeps in-frame clones and lacks some. Seen here are about 180,000 clones, 85% observed once, and the top ten hold about a sixth. The sequenced material came from PBMCs. These receptors were taken from a man younger than 35 in good health and CMV-seropositive. CDR3s include the opening cysteine and the closing phenylalanine or tryptophan. The D gene is left open where the match is weak. Where a row states a size, it is once, few, many or the class of an expanded clone; other rows omit it.

V gene	J gene	D gene	clone size	CDR3 DNA	CDR3 protein
TRBV2	TRBJ1-2	TRBD1	.	TGTGCCAGCAGCCTCGGAGGCCCAGGGGGCTGGGGCTATGGCTACACCTTC	CASSLGGPGGWGYGYTF
TRBV6-1	TRBJ2-7	TRBD1	.	TGTGCCAGCAGTGAGGACTTCAGGGGGCAAGGCGAGCAGTACTTC	CASSEDFRGQGEQYF
TRBV6-1	TRBJ1-5	.	.	TGTGCCAGCAGTGACAGGGCCCTCGGCAATCAGCCCCAGCATTTT	CASSDRALGNQPQHF
TRBV29-1	TRBJ2-7	.	.	TGCAGCGCTGCGGGTGATAACTCGGGGAAGCAGTACTTC	CSAAGDNSGKQYF
TRBV27	TRBJ2-7	.	few	TGTGCCAGCAGTTGGTCCTACTCCTACGAGCAGTACTTC	CASSWSYSYEQYF
TRBV4-1	TRBJ2-3	TRBD2	once	TGCGCCAGCAGCCAATCGACTAGCGGTTCCACAGATACGCAGTATTTT	CASSQSTSGSTDTQYF
TRBV21-1	TRBJ1-5	.	once	TGTGCCAGCAGTCAGATACGAATTCACAGGGGATGGAGCAATCAGCCCCAGCATTTT	CASSQIRIHRGWSNQPQHF
TRBV23-1	TRBJ2-7	.	.	TGCGCCAGCAGTCAATTATGGACTGCCACCTACGAGCAGTACTTC	CASSQLWTATYEQYF
TRBV28	TRBJ1-4	.	.	TGTGCCAGCAGTTTAGGTTCGGGGACTAATGAAAAACTGTTTTTT	CASSLGSGTNEKLFF
TRBV6-6	TRBJ1-1	.	once	TGTGCCAGCAGTTATCTTTCCCTGAACACTGAAGCTTTCTTT	CASSYLSLNTEAFF
TRBV2	TRBJ2-3	.	.	TGTGCCAGCAGGAAAGGGGAGGCAGATACGCAGTATTTT	CASRKGEADTQYF
TRBV27	TRBJ2-3	.	.	TGTGCCAGCACCGAAGGGGTTTCGGATACGCAGTATTTT	CASTEGVSDTQYF
TRBV15	TRBJ1-5	TRBD1	.	TGTGCCACCAGCAGAGTGCAAATCTCGACAGGGGGCAATCAGCCCCAGCATTTT	CATSRVQISTGGNQPQHF
TRBV28	TRBJ2-7	TRBD1	.	TGTGCCAGCAGTTTATCCGGGACAGGGGTGGTCTACGAGCAGTACTTC	CASSLSGTGVVYEQYF
TRBV6-1	TRBJ1-1	TRBD1	.	TGTGCCAGCAGTGGACACAGGGGGCACACTGAAGCTTTCTTT	CASSGHRGHTEAFF
TRBV19	TRBJ2-5	TRBD1	once	TGTGCCAGTAGTATACAGGGGGCATATGGAGAGACCCAGTACTTC	CASSIQGAYGETQYF
TRBV4-1	TRBJ1-2	.	few	TGCGCCAGCAGCCAAGTTTCTTCGATGAGTGGCTACACCTTC	CASSQVSSMSGYTF
TRBV29-1	TRBJ2-4	.	.	TGCAGCGTTGAAGAGGTAGACAATCGCAAGTACTTC	CSVEEVDNRKYF
TRBV30	TRBJ2-5	.	once	TGTGCCTGGAGTTTAGGGGCAGGGCAGGAGACCCAGTACTTC	CAWSLGAGQETQYF
TRBV11-2	TRBJ1-4	.	.	TGTGCCAGCCCCCTTGTCCCAGGGCGCCCGACTAATGAAAAACTGTTTTTT	CASPLVPGRPTNEKLFF
TRBV4-1	TRBJ2-3	TRBD2	.	TGCGCCAGCAGCTCTCGGACTAGCGGGAGGTTGGCAGATACGCAGTATTTT	CASSSRTSGRLADTQYF
TRBV21-1	TRBJ1-1	.	.	TGTGCCAGTAATAAAACAGGGGGCGCGGATTTGAACACTGAAGCTTTCTTT	CASNKTGGADLNTEAFF
TRBV27	TRBJ1-1	TRBD1	.	TGTGCCAGCAGTTTAGGATCAGGGGGCGGAACTGAAGCTTTCTTT	CASSLGSGGGTEAFF